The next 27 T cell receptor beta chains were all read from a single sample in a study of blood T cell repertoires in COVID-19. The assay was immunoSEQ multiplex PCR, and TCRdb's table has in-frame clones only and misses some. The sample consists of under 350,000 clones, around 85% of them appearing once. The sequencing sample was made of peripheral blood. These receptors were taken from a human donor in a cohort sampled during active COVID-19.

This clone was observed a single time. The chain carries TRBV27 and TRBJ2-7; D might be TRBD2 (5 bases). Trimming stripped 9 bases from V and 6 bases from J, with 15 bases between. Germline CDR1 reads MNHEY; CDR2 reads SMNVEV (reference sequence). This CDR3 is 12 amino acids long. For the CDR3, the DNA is TGTGCCAGTCAAACGGGAATAAGCGAGCAGTACTTC. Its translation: CASQTGISEQYF.

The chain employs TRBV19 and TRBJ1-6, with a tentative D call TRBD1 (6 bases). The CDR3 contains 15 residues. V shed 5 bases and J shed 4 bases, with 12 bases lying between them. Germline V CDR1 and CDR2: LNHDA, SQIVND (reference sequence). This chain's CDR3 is CASSAGTQYNSPLHF. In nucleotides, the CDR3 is TGTGCCAGTAGTGCCGGGACACAATATAATTCACCCCTCCACTTT.

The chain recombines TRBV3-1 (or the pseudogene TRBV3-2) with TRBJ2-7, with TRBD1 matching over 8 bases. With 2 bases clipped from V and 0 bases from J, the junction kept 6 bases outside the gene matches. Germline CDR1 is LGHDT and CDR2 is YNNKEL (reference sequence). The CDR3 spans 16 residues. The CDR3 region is CASSQTDRVSSYEQYF. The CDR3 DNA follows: TGTGCCAGCAGCCAAACGGACAGGGTGAGCTCCTACGAGCAGTACTTC.

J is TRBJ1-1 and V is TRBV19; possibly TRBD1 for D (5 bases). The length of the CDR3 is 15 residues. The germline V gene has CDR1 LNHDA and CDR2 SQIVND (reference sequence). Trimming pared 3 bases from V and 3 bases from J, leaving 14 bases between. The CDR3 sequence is CASSIRGLQDTEAFF. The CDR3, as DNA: TGTGCCAGTAGTATTAGGGGCCTACAGGACACTGAAGCTTTCTTT.

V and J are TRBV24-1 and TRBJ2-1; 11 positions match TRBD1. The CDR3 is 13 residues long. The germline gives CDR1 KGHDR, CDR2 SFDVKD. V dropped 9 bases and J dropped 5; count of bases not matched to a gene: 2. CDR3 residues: CATGTGGDNEQFF. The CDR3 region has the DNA TGTGCCACCGGGACAGGGGGAGACAATGAGCAGTTCTTC.

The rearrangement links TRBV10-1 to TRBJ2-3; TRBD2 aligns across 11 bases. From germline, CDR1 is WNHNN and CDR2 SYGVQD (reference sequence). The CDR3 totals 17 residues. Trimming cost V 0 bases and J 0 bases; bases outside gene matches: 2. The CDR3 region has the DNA TGCGCCAGCAGTGAGTCGACTAGCGGGATTAGCACAGATACGCAGTATTTT. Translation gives CASSESTSGISTDTQYF.

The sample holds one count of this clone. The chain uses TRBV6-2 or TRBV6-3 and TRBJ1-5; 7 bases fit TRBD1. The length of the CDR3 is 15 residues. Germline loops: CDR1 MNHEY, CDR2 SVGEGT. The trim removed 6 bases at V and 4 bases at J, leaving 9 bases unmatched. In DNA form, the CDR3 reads TGTGCCAGCAGCAACAGACAGGGTATGAATCAGCCCCAGCATTTT. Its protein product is CASSNRQGMNQPQHF.

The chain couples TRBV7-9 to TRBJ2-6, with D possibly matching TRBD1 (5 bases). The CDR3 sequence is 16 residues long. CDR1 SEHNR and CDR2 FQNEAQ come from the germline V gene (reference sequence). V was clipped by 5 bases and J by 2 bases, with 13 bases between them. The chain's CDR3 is CASSRPLRAGANVLTF. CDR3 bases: TGTGCCAGCAGCCGACCTCTCAGGGCTGGGGCCAACGTCCTGACTTTC.

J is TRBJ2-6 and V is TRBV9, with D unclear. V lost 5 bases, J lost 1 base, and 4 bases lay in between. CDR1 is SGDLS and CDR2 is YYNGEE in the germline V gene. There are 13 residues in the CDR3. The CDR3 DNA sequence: TGTGCCAGCAGGGCTTCTGGGGCCAACGTCCTGACTTTC. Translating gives CASRASGANVLTF.

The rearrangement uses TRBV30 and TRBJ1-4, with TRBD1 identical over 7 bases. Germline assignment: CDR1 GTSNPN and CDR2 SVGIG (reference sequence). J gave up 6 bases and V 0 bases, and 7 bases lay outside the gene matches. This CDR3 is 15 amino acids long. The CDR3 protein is CAWSVRDRSDEKLFF. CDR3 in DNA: TGTGCCTGGAGTGTTAGGGACAGATCGGATGAAAAACTGTTTTTT.

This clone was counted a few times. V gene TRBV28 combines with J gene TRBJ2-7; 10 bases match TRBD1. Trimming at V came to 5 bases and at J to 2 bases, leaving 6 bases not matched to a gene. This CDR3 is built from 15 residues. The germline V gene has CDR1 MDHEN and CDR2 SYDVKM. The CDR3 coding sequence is TGTGCCAGCAGTCGGGGCGGACAGGGGGCCTACGAGCAGTACTTC. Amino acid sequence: CASSRGGQGAYEQYF. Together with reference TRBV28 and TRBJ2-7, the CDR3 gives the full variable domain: DVKVTQSSRYLVKRTGEKVFLECVQDMDHENMFWYRQDPGLGLRLIYFSYDVKMKEKGDIPEGYSVSREKKERFSLILESASTNQTSMYLCASSRGGQGAYEQYFGPGTRLTVT.

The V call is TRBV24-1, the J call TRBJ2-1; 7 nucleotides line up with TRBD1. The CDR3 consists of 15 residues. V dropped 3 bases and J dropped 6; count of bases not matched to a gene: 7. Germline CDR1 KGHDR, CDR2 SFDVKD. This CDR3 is CATSDARTGPNEQFF. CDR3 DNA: TGTGCCACCAGTGATGCACGGACAGGTCCCAATGAGCAGTTCTTC.

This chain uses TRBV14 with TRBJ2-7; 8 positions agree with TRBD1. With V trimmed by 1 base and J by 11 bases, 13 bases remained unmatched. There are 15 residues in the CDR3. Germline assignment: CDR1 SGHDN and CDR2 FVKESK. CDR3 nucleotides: TGTGCCAGCAGCCAAGGTCTGGGACAGGAATTATCGGAGTACTTC. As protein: CASSQGLGQELSEYF.

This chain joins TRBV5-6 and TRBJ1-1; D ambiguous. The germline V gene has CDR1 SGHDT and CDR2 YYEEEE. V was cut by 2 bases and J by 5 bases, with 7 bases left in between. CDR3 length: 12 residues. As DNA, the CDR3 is TGTGCCAGCAGCTTACCGGGGACTGAAGCTTTCTTT. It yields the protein CASSLPGTEAFF.

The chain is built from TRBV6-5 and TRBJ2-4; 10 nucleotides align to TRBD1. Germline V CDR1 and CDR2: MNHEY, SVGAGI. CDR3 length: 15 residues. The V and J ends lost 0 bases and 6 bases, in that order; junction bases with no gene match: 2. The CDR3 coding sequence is TGTGCCAGCAGTTACTCCCGGGACAGGGGAAACATTCAGTACTTC. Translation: CASSYSRDRGNIQYF.

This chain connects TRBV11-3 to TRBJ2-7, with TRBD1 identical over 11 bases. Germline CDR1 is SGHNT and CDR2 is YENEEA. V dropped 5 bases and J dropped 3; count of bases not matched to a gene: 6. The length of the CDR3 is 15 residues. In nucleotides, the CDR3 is TGTGCCAGCAGCCCCGGGACAGGGGGTATCTACGAGCAGTACTTC. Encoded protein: CASSPGTGGIYEQYF.

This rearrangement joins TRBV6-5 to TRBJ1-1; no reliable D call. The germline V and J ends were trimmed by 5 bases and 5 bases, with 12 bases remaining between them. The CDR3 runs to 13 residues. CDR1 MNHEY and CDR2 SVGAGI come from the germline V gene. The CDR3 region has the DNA TGTGCCAGCAGTCGCGGGGTGTGGACTGAAGCTTTCTTT. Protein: CASSRGVWTEAFF.

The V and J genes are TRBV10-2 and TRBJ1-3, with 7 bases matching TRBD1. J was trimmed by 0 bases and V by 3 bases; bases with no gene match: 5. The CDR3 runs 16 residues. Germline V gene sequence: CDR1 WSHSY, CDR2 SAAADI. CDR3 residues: CASSETGTDSGNTIYF. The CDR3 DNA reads TGCGCCAGCAGTGAAACCGGGACAGACTCTGGAAACACCATATATTTT.

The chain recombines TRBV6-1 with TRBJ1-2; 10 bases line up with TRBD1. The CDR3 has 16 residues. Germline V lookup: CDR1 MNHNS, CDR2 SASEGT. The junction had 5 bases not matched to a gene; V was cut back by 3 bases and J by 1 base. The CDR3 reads CASSDQGQGRNYGYTF. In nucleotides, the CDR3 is TGTGCCAGCAGTGACCAGGGACAGGGGCGTAACTATGGCTACACCTTC.

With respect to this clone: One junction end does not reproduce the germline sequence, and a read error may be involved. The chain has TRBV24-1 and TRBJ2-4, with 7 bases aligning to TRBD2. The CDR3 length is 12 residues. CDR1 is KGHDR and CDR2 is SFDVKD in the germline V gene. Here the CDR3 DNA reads TGTGCCACCAGTGATTTGCGGGGGGTCCTGCACTTC. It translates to CATSDLRGVLHF.

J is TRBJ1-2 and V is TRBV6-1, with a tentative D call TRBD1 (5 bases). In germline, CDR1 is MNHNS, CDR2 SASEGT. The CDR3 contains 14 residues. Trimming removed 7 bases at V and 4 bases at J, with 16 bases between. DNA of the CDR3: TGTGCCAGCAAGGACACGGGGGATAGCTATGGCTACACCTTC. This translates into CASKDTGDSYGYTF.

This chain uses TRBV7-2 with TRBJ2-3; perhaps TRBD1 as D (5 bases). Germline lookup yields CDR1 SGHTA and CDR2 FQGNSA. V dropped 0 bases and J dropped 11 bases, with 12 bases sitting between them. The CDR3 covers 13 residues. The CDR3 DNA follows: TGTGCCAGCAGCTTAGCGACCAGGGCCGGGCAGTATTTT. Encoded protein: CASSLATRAGQYF.

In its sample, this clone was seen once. The CDR3 protein is CATSRDGTGRWGDYEQYF. CDR3 sequence (DNA): TGTGCCACCAGCAGAGATGGAACAGGCCGCTGGGGTGATTACGAGCAGTACTTC. V and J are TRBV15 and TRBJ2-7, with a possible D match to TRBD1 (5 bases). This CDR3 region has 18 residues. Trimming removed 0 bases from V and 4 bases from J, with 22 bases in between. Per germline, CDR1 LNHNV and CDR2 YYDKDF (reference sequence).

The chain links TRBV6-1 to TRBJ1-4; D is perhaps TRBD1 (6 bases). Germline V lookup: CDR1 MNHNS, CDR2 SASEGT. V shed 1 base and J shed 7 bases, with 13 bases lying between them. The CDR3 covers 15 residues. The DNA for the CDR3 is TGTGCCAGCAGTGAAGTTTTTGGGGGCAGTGAAAAACTGTTTTTT. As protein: CASSEVFGGSEKLFF.

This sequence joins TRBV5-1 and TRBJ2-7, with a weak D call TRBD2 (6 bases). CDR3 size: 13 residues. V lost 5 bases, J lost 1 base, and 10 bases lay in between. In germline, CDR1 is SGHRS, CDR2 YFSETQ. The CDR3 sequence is CASREGSSYEQYF. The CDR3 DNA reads TGCGCCAGCAGGGAGGGGTCGTCCTACGAGCAGTACTTC.

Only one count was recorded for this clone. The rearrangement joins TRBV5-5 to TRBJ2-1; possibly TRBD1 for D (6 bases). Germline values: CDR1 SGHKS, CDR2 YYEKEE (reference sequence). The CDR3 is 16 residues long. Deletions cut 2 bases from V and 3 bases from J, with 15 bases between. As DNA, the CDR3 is TGTGCCAGCAGCTTTCCGGGACACCCTATCTACAATGAGCAGTTCTTC. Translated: CASSFPGHPIYNEQFF. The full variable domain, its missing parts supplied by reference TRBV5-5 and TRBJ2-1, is DAGVTQSPTHLIKTRGQQVTLRCSPISGHKSVSWYQQVLGQGPQFIFQYYEKEERGRGNFPDRFSARQFPNYSSELNVNALLLGDSALYLCASSFPGHPIYNEQFFGPGTRLTVL.

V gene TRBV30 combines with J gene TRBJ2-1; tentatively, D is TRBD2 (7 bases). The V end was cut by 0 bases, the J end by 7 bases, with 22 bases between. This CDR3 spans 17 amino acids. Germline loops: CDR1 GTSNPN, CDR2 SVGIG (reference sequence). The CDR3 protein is CAWSVIFAPGEGNEQFF. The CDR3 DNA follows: TGTGCCTGGAGTGTAATCTTCGCGCCAGGGGAGGGTAATGAGCAGTTCTTC.